The TCR beta chain under discussion was sequenced for a study of blood T cell repertoires in COVID-19 (dated by TCRdb to the early 2020s). Regarding the research as a whole: Collaborator samples came from the United States, Italy and Spain and covered acute and convalescent phases of COVID-19. The material from the prospective study consisted of cDNA or gDNA derived from T cells, B-cell-depleted T cells, or PBMCs. Subjects who had been exposed to COVID-19, were actively infected with it, or had recovered from it provided the deeply sampled blood TCRbeta repertoires that made up the dataset. The repertoires were released in a freely available public database intended as a resource for research on the immune response to SARS-CoV-2. Samples came from the ongoing ImmuneRACE study (first 160 participants) plus 1,254 subjects from 6 global collaborators. Sample metadata almost always included a de-identified subject ID, COVID-19 status, age in years and sex. Where available, HLA class I and class II types were obtained from metadata supplied by the sample provider rather than from assay-based typing.

The immunoSEQ Assay, a bias-controlled multiplex PCR, was used to amplify TCRbeta CDR3 regions from genomic DNA. On the study's bioinformatics: The number of nucleated cells in each sample was estimated by amplification of reference gene primers within the assay. Sequence reads were collapsed and filtered to measure the absolute abundance of every unique TCRbeta CDR3 rearrangement. Productive Simpson clonality was computed per sample as the square root of Simpson's diversity index over productive rearrangements. TCRdb mirrors the immuneACCESS table, restricted to in-frame sequences. Some clones are absent from its copies; in checked studies, under half trace to an unresolved V gene, and the reason for the others is unknown. V and J calls and clone size are those listed in that table; D and trimming were worked out from the DNA. The sample yields roughly 230,000 clones; roughly 80% were counted once. The ten most abundant clones make up about 11% of the sample.

Points the paper makes about the study in general: Clinical and demographic metadata were provided uncurated, with the amount varying by source and participant.

In regard to this clone: What this receptor recognizes is not known. There are no base qualities to consult, and no much larger clone falls within one base.

The CDR3 spans 13 residues, from the cysteine through the phenylalanine. Only CDR3 DNA remains: 39 bases, in frame from the first base. The germline V gene yields MDHEN for CDR1 and SYDVKM for CDR2. Trimming removed 1 base from V and 4 bases from J, leaving 7 bases between the germline ends. One collaborating source in Seattle enrolled patients during active infection and followed them longitudinally through the course of disease. The collaborating institutions used their own protocols to collect whole blood in K2EDTA tubes. Collaborator samples were shipped for TCRbeta analysis as frozen whole blood, isolated PBMCs, or DNA extracted from either sample type.

This sequence originates from a woman older than 75 with COVID-19, enrolled during active disease. The chain is made from TRBV28 and TRBJ2-5; no D gene is confidently identified. Sequenced material: peripheral blood. The bases are TGTGCCAGCAGTTTATCCGATAGAGAGACCCAGTACTTC. It is translated as CASSLSDRETQYF.